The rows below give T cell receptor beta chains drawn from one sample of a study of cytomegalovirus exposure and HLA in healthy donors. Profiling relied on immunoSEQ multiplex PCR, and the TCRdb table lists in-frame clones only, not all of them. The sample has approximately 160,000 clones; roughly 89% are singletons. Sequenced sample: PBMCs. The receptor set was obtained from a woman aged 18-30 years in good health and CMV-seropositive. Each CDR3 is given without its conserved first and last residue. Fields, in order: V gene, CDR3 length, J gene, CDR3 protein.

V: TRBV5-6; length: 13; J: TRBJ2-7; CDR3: ASSPTLESSYEQY
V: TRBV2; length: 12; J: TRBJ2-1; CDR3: ASRWQGPYNEQF
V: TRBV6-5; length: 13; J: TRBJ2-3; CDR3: ASRSQGAGTDTQY
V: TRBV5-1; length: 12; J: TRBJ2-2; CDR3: ASSLDLNTGELF
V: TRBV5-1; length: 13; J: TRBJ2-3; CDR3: ASSWGLANADTQY
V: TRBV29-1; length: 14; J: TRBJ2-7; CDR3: SIQGTSGSANDEQY
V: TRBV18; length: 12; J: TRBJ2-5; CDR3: ASSPPGDTGTQY
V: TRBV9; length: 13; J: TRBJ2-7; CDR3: ASSLGSGQGYEQY
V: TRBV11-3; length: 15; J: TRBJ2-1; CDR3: ASSLDIGGSSYNEQF
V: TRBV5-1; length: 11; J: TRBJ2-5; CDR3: ASSLQGAETQY
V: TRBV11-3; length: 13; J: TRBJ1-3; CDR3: ASSSLTGEGNTIY
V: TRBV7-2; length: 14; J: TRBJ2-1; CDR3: ASSFRPTSGGNEQF
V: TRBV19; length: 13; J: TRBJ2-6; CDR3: ASRPPGAGANVLT
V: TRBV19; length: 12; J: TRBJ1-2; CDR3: ASSIGTGGYGYT
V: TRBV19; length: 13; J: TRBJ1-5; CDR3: ASTKRLYSNQPQH
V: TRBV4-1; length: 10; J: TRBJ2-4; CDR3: ASSQDERIQY
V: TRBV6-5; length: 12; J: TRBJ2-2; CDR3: ASNQQGNTGELF
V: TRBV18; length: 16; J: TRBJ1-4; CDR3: ASSPGTGGVDFTEKLF
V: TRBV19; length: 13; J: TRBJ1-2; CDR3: ASSIKAGWDYGYT
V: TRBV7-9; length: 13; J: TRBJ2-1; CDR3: ASTRLEGPGTEQF
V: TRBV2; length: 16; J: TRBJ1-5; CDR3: ASSNHRHEGIWGQPQH
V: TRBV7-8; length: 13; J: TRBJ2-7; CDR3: ASSPGQGPLGEQY
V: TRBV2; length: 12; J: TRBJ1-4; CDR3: ASSRQGQGEKLF
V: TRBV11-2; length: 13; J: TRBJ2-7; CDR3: ASSPRGGPTYEQY
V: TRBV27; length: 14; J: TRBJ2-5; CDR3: ASKPGTGVPAGSQY
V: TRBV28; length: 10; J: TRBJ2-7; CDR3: ASRTIWGEQY
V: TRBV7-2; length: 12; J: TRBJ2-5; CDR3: ASSTDRGEETQY
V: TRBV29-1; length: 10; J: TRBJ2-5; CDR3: SVESSSETQY
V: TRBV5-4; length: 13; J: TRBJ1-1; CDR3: ASSRGQGAPTEAF
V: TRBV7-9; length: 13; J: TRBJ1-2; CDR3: ASTPRTERNYGYT
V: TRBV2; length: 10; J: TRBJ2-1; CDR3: ASSQGGTGGF
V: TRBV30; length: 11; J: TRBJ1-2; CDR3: AWSRGTNYGYT
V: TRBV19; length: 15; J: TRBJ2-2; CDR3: ASSPTVMGLNTGELF
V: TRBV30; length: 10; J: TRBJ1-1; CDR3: AWMAVGQLAF
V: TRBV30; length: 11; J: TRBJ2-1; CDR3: AWTLAGEGEQF
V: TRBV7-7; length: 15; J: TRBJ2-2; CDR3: ASSARLGGANTGELF
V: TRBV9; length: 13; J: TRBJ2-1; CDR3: ASSGTSGRAYEQF
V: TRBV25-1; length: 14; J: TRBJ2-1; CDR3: ASSEYGRVGYNEQF
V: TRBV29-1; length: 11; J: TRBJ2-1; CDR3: SALSSLGGEQF
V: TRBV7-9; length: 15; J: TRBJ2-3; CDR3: ASSLAAGLGGTDTQY
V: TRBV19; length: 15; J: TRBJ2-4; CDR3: ASSIRPQLAGQNIQY
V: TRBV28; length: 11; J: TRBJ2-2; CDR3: ASSRTALGELF
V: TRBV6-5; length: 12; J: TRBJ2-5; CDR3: ASRQTENQETQY
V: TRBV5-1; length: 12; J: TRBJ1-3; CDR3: ASSPAGRGNTIY
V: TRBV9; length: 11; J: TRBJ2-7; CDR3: ASSVGGGTEQY
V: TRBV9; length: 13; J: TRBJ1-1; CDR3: ASSARGPGSTEAF
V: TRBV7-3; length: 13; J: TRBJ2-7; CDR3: ASSLTGLGSVEQY
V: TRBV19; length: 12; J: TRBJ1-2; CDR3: ASGGHNREGGYT
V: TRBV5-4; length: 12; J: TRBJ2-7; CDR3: ASSLATSPGEQY
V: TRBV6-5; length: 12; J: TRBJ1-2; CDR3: ASSQSQTGYGYT
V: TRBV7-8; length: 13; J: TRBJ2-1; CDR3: ASSIGLADRGEQF
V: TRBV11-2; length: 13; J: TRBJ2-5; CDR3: ASSPRRVGQETQY
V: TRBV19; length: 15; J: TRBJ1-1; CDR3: ASSSRGESQPNTEAF